The present T cell receptor beta chain was sequenced within a study of blood T cell repertoires in COVID-19. The length of the CDR3 is 14 residues. Germline values: CDR1 WNHNN, CDR2 SYGVQD (reference sequence). V lost 7 bases, J lost 4 bases, and 6 bases stayed unmatched. The data were produced by immunoSEQ multiplex PCR, yet TCRdb's version contains in-frame clones alone and is incomplete. The data hold a few hundred thousand clones, with roughly 87% observed a single time. This TCR came from a woman aged 18-29 years who had recovered from COVID-19. This chain links TRBV10-1 with TRBJ2-1; 8 bases agree with TRBD2. Sequencing used peripheral blood. The DNA of the CDR3 is TGCGCCAGCACGATTAGCGGGATTTACAATGAGCAGTTCTTC. Protein sequence: CASTISGIYNEQFF.